Following are 18 T cell receptor beta chains from one sample sequenced in a study of cytomegalovirus exposure and HLA in healthy donors. Researchers ran the PCR with 60 Vbeta and 13 Jbeta primers. Profiling relied on immunoSEQ multiplex PCR, and the TCRdb table lists in-frame clones only, not all of them. In the table there are 95,000 to 150,000 clones, approximately 73% of which are singletons. Sequenced: PBMCs. Source of these receptors: a man aged 55-75 years in good health and CMV-seropositive.

This clone was found once. The chain combines TRBV4-1 with TRBJ2-2; weak D call: TRBD2 (7 bases). V was pared by 1 base and J by 5 bases, with 14 bases between. The germline V gene has CDR1 MGHRA and CDR2 YSYEKL. The CDR3 loop spans 16 amino acids. CDR3 amino acids: CASSQAAGADTGELFF. CDR3 sequence (DNA): TGCGCCAGCAGCCAAGCCGCGGGGGCCGATACCGGGGAGCTGTTTTTT.

This clone was counted between two and nine times. In DNA form, the CDR3 reads TGTGCCAGCAGCGCACCGGGGACAGGGCACTCTGGGGCCAACGTCCTGACTTTC. Protein: CASSAPGTGHSGANVLTF. This chain joins TRBV9 and TRBJ2-6, with 9 bases fitting TRBD1. Germline CDR1 reads SGDLS; CDR2 reads YYNGEE. The CDR3 length is 18 residues. V was clipped by 3 bases and J by 0 bases; unmatched bases: 7.

With regard to this clone: One end of the junction does not line up with germline, which may come from a read error. This chain links TRBV20-1 with TRBJ1-2, with D maybe TRBD1 (6 bases). The CDR3 is made up of 11 amino acids. CDR1 and CDR2 from the germline V gene are DFQATT and SNEGSKA (reference sequence). CDR3 in amino acids: CSAQDSYGYPF. The CDR3 nucleotides are TGCAGTGCACAGGACAGCTATGGCTACCCCTTC.

This clone was counted a single time. The V and J genes are TRBV15 and TRBJ1-4; D not resolved. The V end was cut by 3 bases, the J end by 5 bases, with 13 bases between. This CDR3 comprises 15 residues. The germline V gene encodes CDR1 LNHNV and CDR2 YYDKDF (reference sequence). The CDR3 here is CATSSWRLQNEKLFF. Written as DNA, the CDR3 is TGTGCCACCAGCAGTTGGAGACTTCAAAATGAAAAACTGTTTTTT.

The chain is built from TRBV2 and TRBJ1-1; TRBD1 matches at 7 bases. The trim removed 6 bases at V and 5 bases at J, leaving 9 bases unmatched. The CDR3 has 14 residues. Looked up from germline, CDR1 is SNHLY and CDR2 is FYNNEI. CDR3 sequence (DNA): TGTGCCAGCAGGGGATTCAGGGGGAGAACTGAAGCTTTCTTT. Protein product: CASRGFRGRTEAFF.

The chain joins TRBV30 to TRBJ2-3, with D perhaps matching TRBD1 (5 bases). V lost 3 bases, J lost 0 bases, and 13 bases lay in between. CDR1 and CDR2 (germline): GTSNPN, SVGIG (reference sequence). The CDR3 has 15 amino acids. The CDR3 here is CAWSRDSRSTDTQYF. The DNA of the CDR3 is TGTGCCTGGAGCCGAGACAGTCGTAGCACAGATACGCAGTATTTT.

The rearrangement joins TRBV7-9 to TRBJ2-7; TRBD1 matches 7 bases. The J segment lost 3 bases and the V segment lost 5 bases, leaving 7 bases of the junction unmatched. Germline V gene data show CDR1 as SEHNR and CDR2 as FQNEAQ (reference sequence). The CDR3 is 14 amino acids. CDR3 protein: CASSPPRQGYEQYF. The CDR3 nucleotides read TGTGCCAGCAGCCCACCTCGACAGGGCTACGAGCAGTACTTC.

The rearrangement joins TRBV30 to TRBJ1-2, with a weak D call TRBD1 (6 bases). V lost 7 bases and J lost 8, with 23 bases in between. The CDR3 has 14 amino acids. Germline V gene lookup returns CDR1 GTSNPN and CDR2 SVGIG (reference sequence). CDR3 bases: TGTGCCTTTCCTAAGGGGGTTGCAGGGGACGGCTACACCTTC. Its translation: CAFPKGVAGDGYTF.

The chain recombines TRBV11-2 with TRBJ2-5; 10 nucleotides align to TRBD2. The CDR3 is 15 amino acids. Per germline, CDR1 SGHAT and CDR2 FQNNGV. V lost 6 bases, J lost 4 bases, and 8 bases stayed unmatched. This CDR3 reads CASSLRTSGRETQYF. The CDR3 bases are TGTGCCAGCAGTTTACGGACTAGCGGAAGAGAGACCCAGTACTTC.

The CDR3 sequence: CGAGSTNEKLFF. The CDR3, as DNA: TGTGGCGCGGGGTCAACTAATGAAAAACTGTTTTTT. V is TRBV28 and J is TRBJ1-4; D is undetermined. The CDR3 sequence is 12 residues long. From germline, CDR1 is MDHEN and CDR2 SYDVKM.

The chain recombines TRBV30 with TRBJ1-5, with D unresolved. CDR3 size: 13 residues. CDR1 is GTSNPN, CDR2 SVGIG, per germline (reference sequence). V was clipped by 3 bases and J by 5 bases, with 11 bases between them. This chain's CDR3 is CAWSVKRDQPQHF. The CDR3 DNA reads TGTGCCTGGAGCGTAAAACGAGATCAGCCCCAGCATTTT. Together with reference TRBV30 and TRBJ1-5, the CDR3 gives the full variable domain: SQTIHQWPATLVQPVGSPLSLECTVEGTSNPNLYWYRQAAGRGLQLLFYSVGIGQISSEVPQNLSASRPQDRQFILSSKKLLLSDSGFYLCAWSVKRDQPQHFGDGTRLSIL.

This rearrangement joins TRBV6-6 to TRBJ1-2; D perhaps matches TRBD1 (5 bases). V dropped 8 bases and J dropped 5 bases, with 18 bases sitting between them. The V gene's germline CDR1 is MNHNY and CDR2 SVGAGI (reference sequence). The CDR3 totals 14 residues. DNA for the CDR3: TGTGCCAGCGCCGAACAGGACGGTTTGTATGGCTACACCTTC. It codes for CASAEQDGLYGYTF.

This sequence joins TRBV27 and TRBJ2-1; possibly TRBD1 for D (6 bases). The CDR3 spans 16 residues. V lost 1 base and J lost 0, with 10 bases in between. Looked up from germline, CDR1 is MNHEY and CDR2 is SMNVEV (reference sequence). CDR3 nucleotide sequence: TGTGCCAGCAGTTTATACAGGGTCCGCTCCTACAATGAGCAGTTCTTC. Its translation is CASSLYRVRSYNEQFF.

The V call is TRBV27, the J call TRBJ2-3, with a possible D match to TRBD1 (5 bases). The germline V gene encodes CDR1 MNHEY and CDR2 SMNVEV (reference sequence). V lost 5 bases and J lost 1, with 22 bases in between. CDR3 length: 18 amino acids. The CDR3 loop reads CASSPTQPGLWGTDTQYF. The CDR3 region has the DNA TGTGCCAGCAGTCCGACTCAACCAGGGCTCTGGGGCACAGATACGCAGTATTTT.

The CDR3 reads CASSLIWRVEYEQYF. The CDR3 DNA sequence: TGCGCCAGCAGCCTCATCTGGAGGGTAGAGTACGAGCAGTACTTC. The chain uses TRBV4-1 and TRBJ2-5, with D maybe TRBD2 (6 bases). The assigned J gene may be wrong: the sequence end matches TRBJ2-7 better. The germline gives CDR1 MGHRA, CDR2 YSYEKL. The CDR3 is made up of 15 amino acids.

V gene TRBV7-9 combines with J gene TRBJ2-7; tentatively, D is TRBD2 (5 bases). Germline CDR1 is SEHNR and CDR2 is FQNEAQ (reference sequence). This CDR3 has 12 residues. Deletions cut 3 bases from V and 7 bases from J, with 10 bases between. The chain's CDR3 is CASSLTRGEQYF. In DNA form, the CDR3 reads TGTGCCAGCAGCTTGACACGAGGGGAGCAGTACTTC.

The rearrangement joins TRBV19 to TRBJ2-3; D not resolved. The CDR3 sequence is 12 residues long. V dropped 6 bases and J dropped 8 bases, with 12 bases sitting between them. CDR1 is LNHDA, CDR2 SQIVND, per germline (reference sequence). This CDR3 reads CASRSESGTQYF. DNA for the CDR3: TGTGCCAGTAGGTCCGAGTCTGGTACGCAGTATTTT.

V usage is TRBV7-3 and J usage is TRBJ2-1, with D tentatively TRBD1 (7 bases). In germline, CDR1 is SGHTA, CDR2 FQGTGA. CDR3 length: 16 amino acids. V lost 5 bases and J lost 0, with 14 bases in between. CDR3 residues: CASSAGQFISYNEQFF. The CDR3 DNA reads as TGTGCCAGCAGCGCGGGACAGTTCATCTCCTACAATGAGCAGTTCTTC.